The 16 T cell receptor beta chains below all came from one sample that was sequenced in a study of cytomegalovirus exposure and HLA in healthy donors. PCR amplification relied on 60 Vbeta primers (plus 13 Jbeta primers). The method was immunoSEQ multiplex PCR; TCRdb's version includes in-frame clones alone and lacks a portion of them. The repertoire has about 140,000 clones, approximately 82% of them found once; the top ten carry roughly 1.4%. Source material: PBMCs. The source is a man aged 30 to 45 in good health and CMV-seropositive.

This clone was observed a handful of times. The rearrangement joins TRBV5-5 to TRBJ1-1; 11 bases are shared with TRBD1. CDR3 size: 19 residues. The V gene's germline CDR1 is SGHKS and CDR2 YYEKEE (reference sequence). The V and J ends lost 0 bases and 0 bases, in that order; junction bases with no gene match: 10. This CDR3 is CASSLVSGTGGIMNTEAFF. For the CDR3, the DNA is TGTGCCAGCAGCTTGGTGTCTGGGACAGGGGGAATCATGAACACTGAAGCTTTCTTT.

This chain uses TRBV19 with TRBJ2-5, with a weak D call TRBD1 (5 bases). V was cut by 3 bases and J by 4 bases, with 9 bases left in between. The CDR3 spans 13 residues. Looked up from germline, CDR1 is LNHDA and CDR2 is SQIVND (reference sequence). As DNA, the CDR3 is TGTGCCAGTAGTATTTCAGGGATAGAGACCCAGTACTTC. It translates to CASSISGIETQYF.

V is TRBV6-5 and J is TRBJ1-6; D uncertain. V was trimmed by 10 bases and J by 6 bases, leaving 13 bases between them. The CDR3 runs to 13 residues. Germline V gives CDR1 MNHEY, CDR2 SVGAGI. The CDR3 nucleotides are TGTGCCACCAAGATGACTGGTAATTCACCCCTCCACTTT. It translates to CATKMTGNSPLHF.

Concerning this clone itself: A read error may be the cause here, since a much bigger clone is one base away. The genes are TRBV2 and TRBJ2-7; D unclear. With 6 bases removed from V and 3 bases from J, the gap between germline ends came to 6 bases. Germline CDR1 and CDR2: SNHLY and FYNNEI. This CDR3 comprises 11 residues. CDR3 sequence: CASSRDYEQYF. The CDR3 region has the DNA TGTGCCAGCAGCCGAGACTACGAGCAGTACTTC. The full variable domain, its missing parts supplied by reference TRBV2 and TRBJ2-7, is EPEVTQTPSHQVTQMGQEVILRCVPISNHLYFYWYRQILGQKVEFLVSFYNNEISEKSEIFDDQFSVERPDGSNFTLKIRSTKLEDSAMYFCASSRDYEQYFGPGTRLTVT.

This sequence joins TRBV2 and TRBJ1-5; D gene ambiguous. Germline V lookup: CDR1 SNHLY, CDR2 FYNNEI. This CDR3 comprises 13 residues. V was clipped by 6 bases and J by 5 bases, with 11 bases between them. CDR3 sequence: CASRVRKDQPQHF. The CDR3 DNA follows: TGTGCCAGCAGGGTCAGGAAGGATCAGCCCCAGCATTTT.

The V call is TRBV18, the J call TRBJ2-7, with D perhaps matching TRBD2 (7 bases). Per germline, CDR1 KGHSH and CDR2 LQKENI. The CDR3 runs to 17 residues. Trimming stripped 1 base from V and 0 bases from J, with 16 bases between. The CDR3 DNA reads TGTGCCAGCTCACCACGGCCCGGGGGGCGAAGCTCCTACGAGCAGTACTTC. It translates to CASSPRPGGRSSYEQYF. The variable domain in full, with the rest retrieved from reference TRBV18 and TRBJ2-7, is NAGVMQNPRHLVRRRGQEARLRCSPMKGHSHVYWYRQLPEEGLKFMVYLQKENIIDESGMPKERFSAEFPKEGPSILRIQQVVRGDSAAYFCASSPRPGGRSSYEQYFGPGTRLTVT.

J is TRBJ2-7 and V is TRBV5-3, with D possibly being TRBD2 (6 bases). TRBV5-3 is identified as an open reading frame with a role that is uncertain. V was pared by 5 bases and J by 5 bases, with 20 bases between. The CDR3 runs 15 residues. The CDR3 DNA reads TGTGCCAGAAGTTGCACCGGGACTGTGGAAGACGAGCAGTACTTC. Protein sequence: CARSCTGTVEDEQYF.

This clone showed up just a few times. The chain recombines TRBV6-5 with TRBJ2-1; TRBD2 matches at 7 bases. J lost 7 bases, V lost 10 bases, and 10 bases had no gene match. Per germline, CDR1 MNHEY and CDR2 SVGAGI. This CDR3 is 13 amino acids long. Here the CDR3 DNA reads TGTGCCACGCGACCGGGGGGATCGAATGAGCAGTTCTTC. Protein: CATRPGGSNEQFF.

The CDR3 DNA sequence: TGTGCCACCAGCAGCGGGACTAGCTTAAACTATGAGCAGTTCTTC. It is translated as CATSSGTSLNYEQFF. The chain links TRBV15 to TRBJ2-1, with 9 bases matching TRBD2. CDR1 is LNHNV and CDR2 is YYDKDF in the germline V gene (reference sequence). The CDR3 extends over 15 amino acids. J gave up 8 bases and V 3 bases, and 8 bases lay outside the gene matches.

CDR3 protein: CASSPTSGGAGELFF. The CDR3 coding sequence is TGCGCCAGCAGCCCCACTAGCGGGGGGGCCGGGGAGCTGTTTTTT. This sequence joins TRBV5-1 and TRBJ2-2; 13 bases are a match to TRBD2. The germline V gene has CDR1 SGHRS and CDR2 YFSETQ. The CDR3 sequence is 15 residues long. With 4 bases clipped from V and 6 bases from J, the junction kept 3 bases outside the gene matches.

CDR3 loop: CASSPTGGIQETQYF. Here the CDR3 DNA reads TGTGCCAGCTCACCCACAGGGGGTATTCAAGAGACCCAGTACTTC. This sequence joins TRBV18 and TRBJ2-5; 8 nucleotides agree with TRBD1. CDR3 size: 15 residues. V shed 3 bases and J 2 bases; nucleotides not matched to a gene: 5. Germline V gives CDR1 KGHSH, CDR2 LQKENI.

About this clone itself: This specimen includes other DNA sequences encoding the same CDR3. The V and J genes are TRBV5-1 and TRBJ2-7; 9 bases align to TRBD2. The length of the CDR3 is 15 residues. V trimming: 0 bases; J trimming: 3 bases; junction bases outside the gene matches: 4. Per germline, CDR1 SGHRS and CDR2 YFSETQ. The CDR3 coding sequence is TGCGCCAGCAGCTTGGTAGCGGGGGCTTTCTACGAGCAGTACTTC. It translates to CASSLVAGAFYEQYF.

This clone was seen a single time. The chain links TRBV1 to TRBJ2-7; TRBD2 is the table's D call and was not checked against the DNA. TRBV1 is classified as a pseudogene. This CDR3 spans 13 amino acids. Here the CDR3 DNA reads TGCACCAGCAGCCAGAATGAAGGGAGAGAGCAGTACTTC. Its translation: CTSSQNEGREQYF.

This clone came up a few times. The chain has TRBV7-8 and TRBJ1-1; TRBD1 matches 8 bases. The germline CDR1 and CDR2 sequences are SGHVS and FQNEAQ. There are 14 residues in the CDR3. The V and J ends lost 1 base and 7 bases, in that order; junction bases with no gene match: 5. DNA of the CDR3: TGTGCCAGCAGCTTAGGTGGGACAGGCTATGAAGCTTTCTTT. Protein sequence: CASSLGGTGYEAFF.

The chain has TRBV10-1 and TRBJ2-7, with D possibly being TRBD2 (5 bases). The CDR3 has 16 residues. Germline V gene sequence: CDR1 WNHNN, CDR2 SYGVQD (reference sequence). Trimming stripped 0 bases from V and 5 bases from J, with 17 bases between. The CDR3 spells CASSESKNRTGDEQYF. In DNA form, the CDR3 reads TGCGCCAGCAGTGAGTCGAAAAACAGAACCGGGGACGAGCAGTACTTC.

This rearrangement joins TRBV5-1 to TRBJ2-5; 9 bases map to TRBD2. This CDR3 spans 13 amino acids. The junction had 2 bases not matched to a gene; V was cut back by 4 bases and J by 4 bases. From germline, CDR1 is SGHRS and CDR2 YFSETQ. The DNA of the CDR3 is TGCGCCAGCAGCCCGGGACTAGCAGAGACCCAGTACTTC. Amino acids: CASSPGLAETQYF.